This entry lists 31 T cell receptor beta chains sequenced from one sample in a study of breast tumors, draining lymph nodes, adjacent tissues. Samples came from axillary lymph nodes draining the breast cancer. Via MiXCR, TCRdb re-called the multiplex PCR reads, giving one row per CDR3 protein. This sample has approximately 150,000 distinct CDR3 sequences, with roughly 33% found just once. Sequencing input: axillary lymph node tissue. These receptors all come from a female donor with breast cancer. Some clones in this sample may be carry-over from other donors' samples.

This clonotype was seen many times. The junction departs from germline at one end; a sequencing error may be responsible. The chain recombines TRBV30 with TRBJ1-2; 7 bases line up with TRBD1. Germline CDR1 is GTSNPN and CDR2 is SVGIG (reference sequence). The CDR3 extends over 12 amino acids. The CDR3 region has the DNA TGTGCTTGGAGCAGGGGGACCTATGGCTACACCTTC. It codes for CAWSRGTYGYTF.

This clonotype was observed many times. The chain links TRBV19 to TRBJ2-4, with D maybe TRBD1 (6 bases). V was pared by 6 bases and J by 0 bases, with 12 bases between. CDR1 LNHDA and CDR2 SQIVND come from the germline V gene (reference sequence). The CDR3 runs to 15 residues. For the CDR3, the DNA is TGTGCCAGTAGCGAAACAGGGATAGCCAAAAACATTCAGTACTTC. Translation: CASSETGIAKNIQYF.

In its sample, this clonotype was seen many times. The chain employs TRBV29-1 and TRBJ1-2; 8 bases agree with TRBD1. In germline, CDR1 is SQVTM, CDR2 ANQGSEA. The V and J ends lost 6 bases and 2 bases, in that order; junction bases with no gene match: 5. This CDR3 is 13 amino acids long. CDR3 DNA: TGCAGCGTAGAACACAGGGGGAACTATGGCTACACCTTC. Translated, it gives CSVEHRGNYGYTF.

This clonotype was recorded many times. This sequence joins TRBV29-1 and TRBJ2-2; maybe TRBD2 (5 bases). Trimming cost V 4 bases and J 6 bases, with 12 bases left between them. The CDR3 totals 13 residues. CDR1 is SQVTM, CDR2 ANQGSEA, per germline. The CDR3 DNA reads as TGCAGCGTTGGACTAACCGGAGCCGGGGAGCTGTTTTTT. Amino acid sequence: CSVGLTGAGELFF.

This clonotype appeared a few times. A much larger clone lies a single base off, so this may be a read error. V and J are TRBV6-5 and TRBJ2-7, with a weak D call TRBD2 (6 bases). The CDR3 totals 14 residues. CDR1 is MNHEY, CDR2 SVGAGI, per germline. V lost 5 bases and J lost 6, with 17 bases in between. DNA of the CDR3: TGTGCCAGCAGTCACCCGGGAGAGGGTGGCGAGCAGTACTTC. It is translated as CASSHPGEGGEQYF.

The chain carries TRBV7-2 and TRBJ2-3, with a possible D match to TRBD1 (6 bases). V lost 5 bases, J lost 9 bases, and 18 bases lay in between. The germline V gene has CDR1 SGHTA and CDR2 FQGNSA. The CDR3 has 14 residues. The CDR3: CASSAQAAGDTQYF. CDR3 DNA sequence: TGTGCCAGCAGCGCCCAGGCGGCAGGGGACACGCAGTATTTT.

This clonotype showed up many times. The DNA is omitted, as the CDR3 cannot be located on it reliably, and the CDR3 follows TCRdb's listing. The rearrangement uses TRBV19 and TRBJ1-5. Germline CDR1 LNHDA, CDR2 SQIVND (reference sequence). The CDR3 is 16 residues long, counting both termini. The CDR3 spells CASSIFGSGGNQPQHF.

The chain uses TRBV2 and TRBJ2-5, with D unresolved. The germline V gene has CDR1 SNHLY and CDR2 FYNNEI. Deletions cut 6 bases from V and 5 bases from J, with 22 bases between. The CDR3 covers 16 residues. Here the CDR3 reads CASSPSRRMERETQYF. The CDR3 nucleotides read TGTGCCAGCAGCCCTTCTCGTCGAATGGAGAGGGAGACCCAGTACTTC.

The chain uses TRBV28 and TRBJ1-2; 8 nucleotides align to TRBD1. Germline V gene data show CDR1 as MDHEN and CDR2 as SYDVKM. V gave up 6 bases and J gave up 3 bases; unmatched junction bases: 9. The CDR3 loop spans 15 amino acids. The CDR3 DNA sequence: TGTGCCAGCAGGACACAGGGGGGCAGCCACTATGGCTACACCTTC. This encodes CASRTQGGSHYGYTF.

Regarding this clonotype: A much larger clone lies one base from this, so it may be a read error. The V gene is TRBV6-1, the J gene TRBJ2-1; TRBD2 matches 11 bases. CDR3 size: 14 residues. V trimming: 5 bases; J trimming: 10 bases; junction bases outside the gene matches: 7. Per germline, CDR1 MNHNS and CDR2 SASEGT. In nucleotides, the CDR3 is TGTGCCAGCAGTCAAACTAGCGGGAGAATCGAGCAGTTCTTC. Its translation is CASSQTSGRIEQFF.

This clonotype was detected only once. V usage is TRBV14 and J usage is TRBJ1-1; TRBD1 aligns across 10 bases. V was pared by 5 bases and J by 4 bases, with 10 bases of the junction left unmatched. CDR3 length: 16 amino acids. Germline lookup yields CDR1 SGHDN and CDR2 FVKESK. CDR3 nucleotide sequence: TGTGCCAGCAGCTGGTGGACAGGGGGTTTGAGCACTGAAGCTTTCTTT. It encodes CASSWWTGGLSTEAFF.

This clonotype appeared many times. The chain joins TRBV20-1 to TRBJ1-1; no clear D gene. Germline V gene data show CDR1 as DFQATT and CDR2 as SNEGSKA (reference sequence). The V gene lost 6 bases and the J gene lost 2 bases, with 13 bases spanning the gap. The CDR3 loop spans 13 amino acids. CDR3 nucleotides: TGCAGTGCCCCCAAAGGAGGAAACACTGAAGCTTTCTTT. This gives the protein CSAPKGGNTEAFF.

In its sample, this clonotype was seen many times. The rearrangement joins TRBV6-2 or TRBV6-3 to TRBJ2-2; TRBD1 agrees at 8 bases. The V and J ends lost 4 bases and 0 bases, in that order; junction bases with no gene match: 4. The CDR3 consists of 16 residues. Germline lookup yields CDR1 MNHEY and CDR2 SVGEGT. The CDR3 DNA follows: TGTGCCAGCAGTTCTACACAGGGGGCGAACACCGGGGAGCTGTTTTTT. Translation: CASSSTQGANTGELFF.

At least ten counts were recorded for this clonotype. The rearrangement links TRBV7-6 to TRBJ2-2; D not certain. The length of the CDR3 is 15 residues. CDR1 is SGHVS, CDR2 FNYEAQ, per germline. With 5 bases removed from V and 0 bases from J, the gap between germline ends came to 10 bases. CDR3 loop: CASSPRLANTGELFF. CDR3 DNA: TGTGCCAGCAGCCCACGACTCGCGAACACCGGGGAGCTGTTTTTT.

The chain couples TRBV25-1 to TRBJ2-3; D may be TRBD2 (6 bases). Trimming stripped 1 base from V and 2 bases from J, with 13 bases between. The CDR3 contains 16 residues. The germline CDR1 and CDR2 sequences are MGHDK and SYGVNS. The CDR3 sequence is CASSELIGGVTDTQYF. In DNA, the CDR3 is TGTGCCAGCAGTGAATTAATAGGCGGGGTCACAGATACGCAGTATTTT.

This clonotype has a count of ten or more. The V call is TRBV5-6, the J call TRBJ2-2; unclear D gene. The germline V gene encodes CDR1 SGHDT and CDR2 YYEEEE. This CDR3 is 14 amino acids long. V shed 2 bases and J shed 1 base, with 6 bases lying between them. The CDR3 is CASSFTRNTGELFF. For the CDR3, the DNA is TGTGCCAGCAGCTTCACACGGAACACCGGGGAGCTGTTTTTT.

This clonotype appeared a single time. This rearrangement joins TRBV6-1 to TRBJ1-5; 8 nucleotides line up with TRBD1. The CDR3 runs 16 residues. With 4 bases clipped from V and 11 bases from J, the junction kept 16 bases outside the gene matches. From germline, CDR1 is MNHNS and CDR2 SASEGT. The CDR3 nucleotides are TGTGCCAGCAGTGGGTTAAGTGCGGGACAGGTAGAGACCCAGCATTTT. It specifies CASSGLSAGQVETQHF.

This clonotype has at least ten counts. Here the CDR3 DNA reads TGTGCCAGCAGCTCATCGGGACTAGCGGGGGCCCGGGGTACTGAGCAGTTCTTC. Its translation is CASSSSGLAGARGTEQFF. This sequence joins TRBV11-2 and TRBJ2-1; TRBD2 matches at 14 bases. The CDR3 runs 18 residues. Germline CDR1 reads SGHAT; CDR2 reads FQNNGV. V lost 4 bases and J lost 9; bases outside the gene matches: 14.

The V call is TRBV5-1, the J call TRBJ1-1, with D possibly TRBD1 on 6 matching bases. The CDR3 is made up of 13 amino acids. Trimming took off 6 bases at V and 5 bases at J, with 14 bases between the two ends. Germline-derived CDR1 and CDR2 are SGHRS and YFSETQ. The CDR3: CASIRDTGTEAFF. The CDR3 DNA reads TGCGCCAGCATCCGGGACACCGGGACTGAAGCTTTCTTT.

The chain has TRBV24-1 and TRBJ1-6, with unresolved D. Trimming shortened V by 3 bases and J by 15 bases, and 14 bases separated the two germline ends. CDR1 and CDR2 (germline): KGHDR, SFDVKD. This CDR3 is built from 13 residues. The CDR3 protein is CATSDPDPSNLHF. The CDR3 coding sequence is TGTGCCACCAGTGATCCAGACCCTTCGAACCTCCACTTT.

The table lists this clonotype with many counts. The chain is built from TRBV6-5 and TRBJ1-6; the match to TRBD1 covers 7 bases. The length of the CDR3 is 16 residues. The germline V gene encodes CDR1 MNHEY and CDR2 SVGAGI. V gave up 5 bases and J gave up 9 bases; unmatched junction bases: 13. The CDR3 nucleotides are TGTGCCAGCAGTCCCAGGGGACAGTGGATTAGTTCACCCCTCCACTTT. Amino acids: CASSPRGQWISSPLHF.

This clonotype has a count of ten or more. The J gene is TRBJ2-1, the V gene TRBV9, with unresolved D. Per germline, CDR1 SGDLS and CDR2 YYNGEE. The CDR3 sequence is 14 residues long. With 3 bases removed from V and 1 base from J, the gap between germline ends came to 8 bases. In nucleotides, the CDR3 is TGTGCCAGCAGCGCGCGAGATTCCTACAATGAGCAGTTCTTC. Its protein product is CASSARDSYNEQFF.

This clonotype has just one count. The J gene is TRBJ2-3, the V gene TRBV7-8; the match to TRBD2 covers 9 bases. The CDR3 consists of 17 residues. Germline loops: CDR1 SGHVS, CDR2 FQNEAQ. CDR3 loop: CVRRKGSAGGRSDTQYF. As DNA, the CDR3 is TGTGTCCGCAGAAAAGGATCGGCGGGGGGGCGTTCAGATACGCAGTATTTT.

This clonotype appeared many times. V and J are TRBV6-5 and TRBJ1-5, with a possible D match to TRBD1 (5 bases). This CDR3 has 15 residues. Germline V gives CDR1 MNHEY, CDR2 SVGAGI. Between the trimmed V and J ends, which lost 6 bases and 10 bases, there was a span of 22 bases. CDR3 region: CASRKDRRTGGPQHF. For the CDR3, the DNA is TGTGCCAGCAGAAAGGATCGGAGGACGGGGGGTCCCCAGCATTTT.

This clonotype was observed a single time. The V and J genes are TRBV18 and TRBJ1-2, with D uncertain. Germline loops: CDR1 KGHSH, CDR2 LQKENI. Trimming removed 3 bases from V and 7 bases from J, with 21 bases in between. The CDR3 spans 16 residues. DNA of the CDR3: TGTGCCAGCTCACCCAACGAGTCGGGCGCGTTTTTTGGCTACACCTTC. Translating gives CASSPNESGAFFGYTF. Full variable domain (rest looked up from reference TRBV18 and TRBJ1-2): NAGVMQNPRHLVRRRGQEARLRCSPMKGHSHVYWYRQLPEEGLKFMVYLQKENIIDESGMPKERFSAEFPKEGPSILRIQQVVRGDSAAYFCASSPNESGAFFGYTFGSGTRLTVV.

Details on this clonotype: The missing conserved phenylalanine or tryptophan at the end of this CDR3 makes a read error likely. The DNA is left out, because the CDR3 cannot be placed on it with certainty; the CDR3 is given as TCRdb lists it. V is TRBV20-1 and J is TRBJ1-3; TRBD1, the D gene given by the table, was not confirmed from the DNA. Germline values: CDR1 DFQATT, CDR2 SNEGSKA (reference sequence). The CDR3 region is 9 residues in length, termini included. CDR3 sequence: CSALQELNT.

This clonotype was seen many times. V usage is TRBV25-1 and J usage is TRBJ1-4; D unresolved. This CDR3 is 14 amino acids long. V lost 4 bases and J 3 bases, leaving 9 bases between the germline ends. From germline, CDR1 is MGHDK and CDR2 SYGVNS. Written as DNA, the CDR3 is TGTGCCAGCAGTGCGCTCCGATCTAATGAAAAACTGTTTTTT. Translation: CASSALRSNEKLFF. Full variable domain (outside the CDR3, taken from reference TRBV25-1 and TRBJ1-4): EADIYQTPRYLVIGTGKKITLECSQTMGHDKMYWYQQDPGMELHLIHYSYGVNSTEKGDLSSESTVSRIRTEHFPLTLESARPSHTSQYLCASSALRSNEKLFFGSGTQLSVL.

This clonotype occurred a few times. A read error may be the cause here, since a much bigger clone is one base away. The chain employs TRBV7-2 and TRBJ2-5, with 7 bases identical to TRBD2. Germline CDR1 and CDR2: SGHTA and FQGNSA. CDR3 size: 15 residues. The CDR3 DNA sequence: TGTGCCAGCAGCTTAGAGGGACTACAAACAGAGACCCAGCACTTC. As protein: CASSLEGLQTETQHF.

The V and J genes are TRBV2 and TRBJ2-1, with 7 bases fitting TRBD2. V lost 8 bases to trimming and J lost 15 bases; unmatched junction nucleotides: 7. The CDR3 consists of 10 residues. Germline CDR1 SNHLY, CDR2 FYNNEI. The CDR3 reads CASGGVFVFF. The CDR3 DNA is TGTGCCAGCGGGGGGGTCTTTGTGTTCTTC.

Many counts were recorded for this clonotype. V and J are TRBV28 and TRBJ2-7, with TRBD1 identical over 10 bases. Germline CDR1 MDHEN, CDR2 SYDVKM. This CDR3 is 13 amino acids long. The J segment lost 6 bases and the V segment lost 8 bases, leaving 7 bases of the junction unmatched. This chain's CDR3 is CASRRTGGFEQYF. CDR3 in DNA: TGTGCCAGCCGACGGACAGGGGGATTCGAGCAGTACTTC.

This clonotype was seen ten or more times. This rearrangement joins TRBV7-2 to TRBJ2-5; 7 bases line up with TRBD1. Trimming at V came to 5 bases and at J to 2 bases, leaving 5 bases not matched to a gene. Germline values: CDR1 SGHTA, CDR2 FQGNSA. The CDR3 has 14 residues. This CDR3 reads CASSPRQGQETQYF. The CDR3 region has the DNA TGTGCCAGCAGCCCACGACAGGGTCAAGAGACCCAGTACTTC.